The rows below give T cell receptor beta chains drawn from one sample of a study of blood T cell repertoires in COVID-19. TCRdb keeps only in-frame clones here, not all; method: immunoSEQ multiplex PCR. Of 140,000 to 150,000 clones listed, under 90% were seen once; the top ten hold approximately 8.2%. The source material was peripheral blood. These receptors were obtained from a human donor in a cohort sampled during active COVID-19. Each CDR3 is given with its conserved first and last residue. The order of the fields is clone size, D gene, J gene, V gene, CDR3 protein, CDR3 DNA. D genes are given only for firm matches. Rows give clone size only sometimes, using once, few, many, or a class for an expanded clone.

abundance: NA; d_gene: TRBD1; j_gene: TRBJ1-2; v_gene: TRBV5-4; CDR3aa: CASSLDTGGAGYGYTF; CDR3nt: TGTGCCAGCAGCTTGGACACAGGGGGCGCAGGGTATGGCTACACCTTC
abundance: NA; d_gene: NA; j_gene: TRBJ1-1; v_gene: TRBV19; CDR3aa: CASSTQGLGNTEAFF; CDR3nt: TGTGCCAGTAGCACACAGGGTTTGGGGAACACTGAAGCTTTCTTT
abundance: NA; d_gene: TRBD1; j_gene: TRBJ2-3; v_gene: TRBV5-1; CDR3aa: CASSPWTGPDTQYF; CDR3nt: TGCGCCAGCAGCCCCTGGACAGGGCCAGATACGCAGTATTTT
abundance: NA; d_gene: TRBD1; j_gene: TRBJ1-1; v_gene: TRBV4-1; CDR3aa: CASSDNQGAWNTEAFF; CDR3nt: TGCGCCAGCAGCGATAATCAGGGGGCCTGGAACACTGAAGCTTTCTTT
abundance: NA; d_gene: NA; j_gene: TRBJ1-1; v_gene: TRBV5-4; CDR3aa: CASRPGANTEAFF; CDR3nt: TGTGCCAGCAGACCAGGGGCGAACACTGAAGCTTTCTTT
abundance: NA; d_gene: TRBD1; j_gene: TRBJ2-7; v_gene: TRBV28; CDR3aa: CASSLGQGAYEQYF; CDR3nt: TGTGCCAGCAGTTTAGGGCAGGGGGCGTACGAGCAGTACTTC
abundance: few; d_gene: TRBD2; j_gene: TRBJ2-7; v_gene: TRBV28; CDR3aa: CASSQTSGRYEQYF; CDR3nt: TGTGCCAGCAGCCAGACTAGCGGCCGATACGAGCAGTACTTC
abundance: once; d_gene: TRBD1; j_gene: TRBJ2-6; v_gene: TRBV5-4; CDR3aa: CASSTGGKSGANVLTF; CDR3nt: TGTGCCAGCAGCACAGGGGGCAAGTCTGGGGCCAACGTCCTGACTTTC
abundance: NA; d_gene: TRBD2; j_gene: TRBJ2-5; v_gene: TRBV6-5; CDR3aa: CASSWTSGQETQYF; CDR3nt: TGTGCCAGCAGTTGGACTAGCGGACAAGAGACCCAGTACTTC
abundance: NA; d_gene: NA; j_gene: TRBJ2-7; v_gene: TRBV9; CDR3aa: CASSPGADEQYF; CDR3nt: TGTGCCAGCAGCCCTGGGGCCGACGAGCAGTACTTC
abundance: NA; d_gene: NA; j_gene: TRBJ2-7; v_gene: TRBV7-7; CDR3aa: CASSLKAGWEYEQYF; CDR3nt: TGTGCCAGCAGCTTGAAGGCAGGGTGGGAATACGAGCAGTACTTC
abundance: NA; d_gene: TRBD2; j_gene: TRBJ2-1; v_gene: TRBV3-1/TRBV3-2; CDR3aa: CASSQLAPAGGVNEQFF; CDR3nt: TGTGCCAGCAGCCAATTAGCCCCAGCGGGAGGGGTTAATGAGCAGTTCTTC
abundance: NA; d_gene: TRBD2; j_gene: TRBJ2-1; v_gene: TRBV10-2; CDR3aa: CASSDEGLNEQFF; CDR3nt: TGCGCCAGCAGTGATGAGGGACTAAATGAGCAGTTCTTC
abundance: NA; d_gene: TRBD2; j_gene: TRBJ2-2; v_gene: TRBV7-2; CDR3aa: CASSPSASGSNTGELFF; CDR3nt: TGTGCCAGCAGCCCGTCGGCTAGCGGATCAAACACCGGGGAGCTGTTTTTT
abundance: NA; d_gene: NA; j_gene: TRBJ2-3; v_gene: TRBV11-3; CDR3aa: CASSLSGLEGDTQYF; CDR3nt: TGTGCCAGCAGCTTATCCGGGCTAGAGGGAGATACGCAGTATTTT
abundance: NA; d_gene: NA; j_gene: TRBJ2-4; v_gene: TRBV5-6; CDR3aa: CASSLFGVGKNIQYF; CDR3nt: TGTGCCAGCAGCTTGTTCGGGGTTGGCAAAAACATTCAGTACTTC
abundance: NA; d_gene: NA; j_gene: TRBJ1-2; v_gene: TRBV9; CDR3aa: CASRELGADLYGYTF; CDR3nt: TGTGCCAGCCGGGAACTGGGGGCCGATCTCTATGGCTACACCTTC
abundance: few; d_gene: NA; j_gene: TRBJ2-7; v_gene: TRBV9; CDR3aa: CASSPQVAGYEQYF; CDR3nt: TGTGCCAGCAGCCCACAGGTTGCAGGTTACGAGCAGTACTTC
abundance: NA; d_gene: NA; j_gene: TRBJ2-7; v_gene: TRBV9; CDR3aa: CASSGGRDTYEQYF; CDR3nt: TGTGCCAGCAGCGGGGGCAGGGACACCTACGAGCAGTACTTC
abundance: few; d_gene: TRBD2; j_gene: TRBJ2-7; v_gene: TRBV7-2; CDR3aa: CASSLVTSGSQYEQYF; CDR3nt: TGTGCCAGCAGCTTAGTTACTAGCGGGAGCCAGTACGAGCAGTACTTC
abundance: NA; d_gene: NA; j_gene: TRBJ2-5; v_gene: TRBV2; CDR3aa: CASSYREETQYF; CDR3nt: TGTGCCAGCAGTTACAGGGAAGAGACCCAGTACTTC
abundance: NA; d_gene: TRBD2; j_gene: TRBJ2-1; v_gene: TRBV6-6; CDR3aa: CASSGGLAGANNEQFF; CDR3nt: TGTGCCAGCAGTGGGGGACTAGCGGGAGCCAACAATGAGCAGTTCTTC
abundance: NA; d_gene: NA; j_gene: TRBJ2-2; v_gene: TRBV4-3; CDR3aa: CASSLPGTSASKLFF; CDR3nt: TGCGCCAGCAGCCTGCCGGGGACTTCGGCTTCGAAGCTGTTTTTT
abundance: NA; d_gene: TRBD2; j_gene: TRBJ2-4; v_gene: TRBV5-8; CDR3aa: CASSLGLAGAGQNIQYF; CDR3nt: TGTGCCAGCAGCCTGGGACTAGCGGGAGCGGGCCAAAACATTCAGTACTTC
abundance: NA; d_gene: TRBD2; j_gene: TRBJ2-3; v_gene: TRBV24-1; CDR3aa: CATSDLAGGRTDTQYF; CDR3nt: TGTGCCACCAGTGATTTAGCGGGAGGACGCACAGATACGCAGTATTTT
abundance: few; d_gene: TRBD2; j_gene: TRBJ2-3; v_gene: TRBV28; CDR3aa: CASSRPGTSGATQYF; CDR3nt: TGTGCCAGCAGTAGACCCGGGACTAGCGGAGCTACGCAGTATTTT
abundance: NA; d_gene: TRBD1; j_gene: TRBJ2-7; v_gene: TRBV27; CDR3aa: CASRSLRQGTYEQYF; CDR3nt: TGTGCCAGCAGGAGCCTGAGACAGGGAACCTACGAGCAGTACTTC
abundance: NA; d_gene: TRBD2; j_gene: TRBJ2-7; v_gene: TRBV25-1; CDR3aa: CASSDPSGSYEQYF; CDR3nt: TGTGCCAGCAGTGACCCTAGCGGGAGCTACGAGCAGTACTTC
abundance: NA; d_gene: NA; j_gene: TRBJ2-7; v_gene: TRBV7-9; CDR3aa: CASSLRVHEQYF; CDR3nt: TGTGCCAGCAGCTTGAGGGTCCACGAGCAGTACTTC
abundance: NA; d_gene: TRBD1; j_gene: TRBJ1-3; v_gene: TRBV2; CDR3aa: CASTSQGARGNTIYF; CDR3nt: TGTGCCAGCACCTCCCAGGGGGCGCGGGGAAACACCATATATTTT
abundance: NA; d_gene: TRBD1; j_gene: TRBJ2-1; v_gene: TRBV19; CDR3aa: CASSMVWTGVLNEQFF; CDR3nt: TGTGCCAGTAGTATGGTCTGGACAGGCGTCCTCAATGAGCAGTTCTTC
abundance: NA; d_gene: NA; j_gene: TRBJ2-7; v_gene: TRBV4-2; CDR3aa: CASSQDGQGYEQYF; CDR3nt: TGTGCCAGCAGCCAAGATGGGCAGGGTTACGAGCAGTACTTC
abundance: NA; d_gene: TRBD1; j_gene: TRBJ1-1; v_gene: TRBV5-4; CDR3aa: CASGGRAPGTGDTEAFF; CDR3nt: TGTGCCAGCGGAGGGAGGGCGCCCGGGACAGGGGACACTGAAGCTTTCTTT
abundance: NA; d_gene: TRBD2; j_gene: TRBJ2-7; v_gene: TRBV6-5; CDR3aa: CASMTLAGAYEQYF; CDR3nt: TGTGCCAGCATGACCCTAGCGGGGGCCTACGAGCAGTACTTC
abundance: NA; d_gene: TRBD1; j_gene: TRBJ2-7; v_gene: TRBV5-4; CDR3aa: CASSSLLGQGVAYEQYF; CDR3nt: TGTGCCAGCAGCTCACTCCTGGGGCAGGGGGTGGCCTACGAGCAGTACTTC
abundance: NA; d_gene: TRBD2; j_gene: TRBJ2-1; v_gene: TRBV5-1; CDR3aa: CASSLTSGAYNEQFF; CDR3nt: TGCGCCAGCAGCTTGACTAGCGGGGCTTACAATGAGCAGTTCTTC
abundance: NA; d_gene: TRBD1; j_gene: TRBJ2-7; v_gene: TRBV5-1; CDR3aa: CASSPGTGGSLNRYEQYF; CDR3nt: TGCGCCAGCAGCCCCGGGACAGGGGGGAGCCTAAACAGGTACGAGCAGTACTTC
abundance: NA; d_gene: NA; j_gene: TRBJ2-2; v_gene: TRBV5-6; CDR3aa: CASSLPLQGALFF; CDR3nt: TGTGCCAGCAGCTTGCCCCTTCAGGGTGCGCTGTTTTTT
abundance: once; d_gene: TRBD2; j_gene: TRBJ2-1; v_gene: TRBV3-1/TRBV3-2; CDR3aa: CASGGLAGGSSYNEQFF; CDR3nt: TGTGCCAGCGGGGGACTAGCGGGAGGGAGCTCCTACAATGAGCAGTTCTTC
abundance: NA; d_gene: TRBD2; j_gene: TRBJ2-7; v_gene: TRBV6-5; CDR3aa: CASSYSMASGSSEQYF; CDR3nt: TGTGCCAGCAGTTACTCGATGGCTAGCGGGAGTAGCGAGCAGTACTTC
abundance: NA; d_gene: TRBD1; j_gene: TRBJ1-2; v_gene: TRBV5-6; CDR3aa: CASSVMDRIYGYTF; CDR3nt: TGTGCCAGCAGCGTAATGGACAGGATATATGGCTACACCTTC
abundance: NA; d_gene: NA; j_gene: TRBJ2-3; v_gene: TRBV29-1; CDR3aa: CSVVGPSLGTDTQYF; CDR3nt: TGCAGCGTTGTTGGTCCAAGTTTAGGCACAGATACGCAGTATTTT
abundance: NA; d_gene: NA; j_gene: TRBJ1-5; v_gene: TRBV11-2; CDR3aa: CASSLDRVGQPQHF; CDR3nt: TGTGCCAGCAGCTTAGACCGGGTAGGTCAGCCCCAGCATTTT
abundance: NA; d_gene: NA; j_gene: TRBJ2-7; v_gene: TRBV28; CDR3aa: CASSLPGDKNEQYF; CDR3nt: TGTGCCAGCAGTTTACCTGGGGACAAAAACGAGCAGTACTTC
abundance: NA; d_gene: TRBD1; j_gene: TRBJ1-4; v_gene: TRBV4-2; CDR3aa: CASSQGDREKEKLFF; CDR3nt: TGTGCCAGCAGCCAAGGGGACAGGGAGAAAGAAAAACTGTTTTTT